Presented here are 27 T cell receptor beta chains from one specimen sequenced in a study of cytomegalovirus exposure and HLA in healthy donors. The PCR employed 60 Vbeta primers together with 13 Jbeta primers. TCRdb keeps only in-frame clones here, not all; method: immunoSEQ multiplex PCR. This table has more than 150,000 clones, about three quarters appearing once. The sample comprised PBMCs. The receptors stem from a man aged 18 to 30 in good health and CMV-seronegative.

V usage is TRBV19 and J usage is TRBJ1-3, with TRBD1 as a possible D gene (5 bases). The V gene lost 4 bases and the J gene lost 4 bases, with 11 bases spanning the gap. CDR3 length equals 14 residues. Germline lookup yields CDR1 LNHDA and CDR2 SQIVND (reference sequence). The CDR3 region has the DNA TGTGCCAGTAGTAGACAGAGAAACGGAAACACCATATATTTT. It is translated as CASSRQRNGNTIYF.

This chain uses TRBV6-6 with TRBJ2-7; TRBD1 aligns across 8 bases. The CDR3 is 14 amino acids. J was trimmed by 6 bases and V by 5 bases; bases with no gene match: 9. From germline, CDR1 is MNHNY and CDR2 SVGAGI (reference sequence). The chain's CDR3 is CASSVRSGTGEQYF. CDR3 nucleotide sequence: TGTGCCAGCAGTGTGAGGTCGGGGACAGGCGAGCAGTACTTC.

This clone was seen only once. The V and J genes are TRBV25-1 and TRBJ2-5; 7 nucleotides agree with TRBD2. Germline V gene lookup returns CDR1 MGHDK and CDR2 SYGVNS. V shed 4 bases and J 3 bases; nucleotides not matched to a gene: 2. The CDR3 is 13 residues long. The CDR3 loop is CASSGRGKETQYF. CDR3 in DNA: TGTGCCAGCAGTGGGCGGGGGAAAGAGACCCAGTACTTC.

The chain links TRBV7-8 to TRBJ1-2; no clear D gene. Trimming cost V 5 bases and J 7 bases, with 17 bases left between them. Germline V gene sequence: CDR1 SGHVS, CDR2 FQNEAQ. The CDR3 is 14 amino acids. CDR3 bases: TGTGCCAGCAGCCCCCTTCAAACAGACCGTGGCTACACCTTC. Translated: CASSPLQTDRGYTF.

The chain recombines TRBV30 with TRBJ2-5, with D unresolved. CDR1 and CDR2 (germline): GTSNPN, SVGIG (reference sequence). Deletions cut 2 bases from V and 2 bases from J, with 6 bases between. The CDR3 runs to 12 residues. The CDR3 DNA is TGTGCCTGGAGTCCCTTACAAGAGACCCAGTACTTC. Translated: CAWSPLQETQYF.

This chain uses TRBV19 with TRBJ1-1; D gene unclear. The CDR3 has 11 residues. The V end was cut by 4 bases, the J end by 3 bases, with 3 bases between. Germline V gives CDR1 LNHDA, CDR2 SQIVND (reference sequence). The CDR3 bases are TGTGCCAGTAGTACTTACACTGAAGCTTTCTTT. Its translation is CASSTYTEAFF.

The chain carries TRBV7-2 and TRBJ2-7; D gene uncertain. Germline CDR1 reads SGHTA; CDR2 reads FQGNSA. V dropped 2 bases and J dropped 2 bases, with 13 bases sitting between them. The CDR3 is 15 amino acids. In DNA form, the CDR3 reads TGTGCCAGCAGCTTATGGGCCCAGGATGCCTACGAGCAGTACTTC. Its translation is CASSLWAQDAYEQYF.

In its sample, this clone was seen once. V and J are TRBV7-2 and TRBJ1-3, with D perhaps matching TRBD1 (5 bases). Looked up from germline, CDR1 is SGHTA and CDR2 is FQGNSA. The V gene lost 4 bases and the J gene lost 0 bases, with 13 bases spanning the gap. The CDR3 is made up of 16 amino acids. CDR3 DNA: TGTGCCAGCAGCTCAACAGGTCCGGCCTCTGGAAACACCATATATTTT. This sequence encodes CASSSTGPASGNTIYF.

The chain uses TRBV2 and TRBJ2-5; 8 positions match TRBD1. CDR3 length: 11 amino acids. V lost 3 bases to trimming and J lost 12 bases; unmatched junction nucleotides: 3. The germline V gene has CDR1 SNHLY and CDR2 FYNNEI. Here the CDR3 reads CASSERTGKYF. CDR3 in DNA: TGTGCCAGCAGTGAGCGGACAGGGAAGTACTTC.

This chain links TRBV27 with TRBJ2-1; the D gene is possibly TRBD1 (5 bases). CDR3 length: 15 residues. Germline V gives CDR1 MNHEY, CDR2 SMNVEV (reference sequence). V was cut by 5 bases and J by 4 bases, with 15 bases left in between. The CDR3 coding sequence is TGTGCCAGCAGTCCGTCATCGACAGCATACAATGAGCAGTTCTTC. This sequence encodes CASSPSSTAYNEQFF.

This chain links TRBV13 with TRBJ2-3, with TRBD2 matching over 7 bases. After removal of 4 bases from V and 2 bases from J, the junction contained 9 bases not matched to a gene. In germline, CDR1 is PRHDT, CDR2 FYEKMQ (reference sequence). This CDR3 contains 16 residues. This chain's CDR3 is CASSSKLLADTDTQYF. CDR3 DNA sequence: TGTGCCAGCAGCTCAAAGCTCCTAGCGGACACAGATACGCAGTATTTT.

The chain combines TRBV6-6 with TRBJ2-1; D is unresolved. Germline V gives CDR1 MNHNY, CDR2 SVGAGI (reference sequence). This CDR3 spans 13 amino acids. Trimming removed 8 bases at V and 7 bases at J, with 15 bases between. Written as DNA, the CDR3 is TGTGCCAGCGCCTACCCTCTAGGAAATGAGCAGTTCTTC. This encodes CASAYPLGNEQFF.

The sample holds a few counts of this clone. The V call is TRBV19, the J call TRBJ2-2; maybe TRBD2 (7 bases). Trimming stripped 6 bases from V and 5 bases from J, with 16 bases between. Germline CDR1 is LNHDA and CDR2 is SQIVND (reference sequence). The CDR3 runs 15 residues. CDR3 sequence reads: CASRSRGALTGELFF. As DNA, the CDR3 is TGTGCCAGTAGATCTCGGGGGGCACTGACCGGGGAGCTGTTTTTT.

The chain employs TRBV11-3 and TRBJ2-5; D unresolved. CDR3 length: 12 amino acids. V was pared by 1 base and J by 6 bases, with 6 bases between. Germline CDR1 reads SGHNT; CDR2 reads YENEEA. The CDR3 DNA follows: TGTGCCAGCAGCTTAGCAGCGAAGACCCAGTACTTC. Translating gives CASSLAAKTQYF.

The chain uses TRBV7-2 and TRBJ2-5; D not resolved. The CDR3 is 13 residues long. Germline CDR1 reads SGHTA; CDR2 reads FQGNSA. V dropped 8 bases and J dropped 1 base, with 11 bases sitting between them. CDR3 sequence reads: CASGLRLQETQYF. In DNA form, the CDR3 reads TGTGCCAGCGGGCTCAGGCTCCAAGAGACCCAGTACTTC.

The chain links TRBV7-9 to TRBJ1-2; tentative D call: TRBD1 (6 bases). The CDR3 contains 16 residues. Per germline, CDR1 SEHNR and CDR2 FQNEAQ (reference sequence). Between the trimmed V and J ends, which lost 5 bases and 0 bases, there was a span of 16 bases. CDR3 bases: TGTGCCAGCAGCCCCGACAGGTCCAAAGCTAACTATGGCTACACCTTC. Protein: CASSPDRSKANYGYTF. The complete variable domain, with remaining parts taken from reference TRBV7-9 and TRBJ1-2, reads DTGVSQNPRHKITKRGQNVTFRCDPISEHNRLYWYRQTLGQGPEFLTYFQNEAQLEKSRLLSDRFSAERPKGSFSTLEIQRTEQGDSAMYLCASSPDRSKANYGYTFGSGTRLTVV.

The rearrangement uses TRBV7-9 and TRBJ2-7, with unresolved D. In germline, CDR1 is SEHNR, CDR2 FQNEAQ (reference sequence). This CDR3 is built from 13 residues. The germline V and J ends were trimmed by 2 bases and 2 bases, with 7 bases remaining between them. The DNA for the CDR3 is TGTGCCAGCAGCTTATTCTCCCCCTACGAGCAGTACTTC. Protein sequence: CASSLFSPYEQYF.

The V and J genes are TRBV11-2 and TRBJ2-7; tentative D call: TRBD1 (6 bases). The CDR3 consists of 16 residues. V gave up 8 bases and J gave up 2 bases, with 22 bases separating them. Germline loops: CDR1 SGHAT, CDR2 FQNNGV. For the CDR3, the DNA is TGTGCCAGCGCACAATCTTTGGGACAATCAACCTACGAGCAGTACTTC. Encoded protein: CASAQSLGQSTYEQYF.

This clone was seen only once. The J gene is TRBJ2-3, the V gene TRBV9, with 7 bases that match TRBD2. Per germline, CDR1 SGDLS and CDR2 YYNGEE. The CDR3 loop spans 16 amino acids. J gave up 0 bases and V 1 base, and 5 bases lay outside the gene matches. This CDR3 is CASSVREGRSTDTQYF. CDR3 nucleotides: TGTGCCAGCAGCGTAAGGGAGGGCAGGAGCACAGATACGCAGTATTTT. Full variable domain (rest looked up from reference TRBV9 and TRBJ2-3): DSGVTQTPKHLITATGQRVTLRCSPRSGDLSVYWYQQSLDQGLQFLIQYYNGEERAKGNILERFSAQQFPDLHSELNLSSLELGDSALYFCASSVREGRSTDTQYFGPGTRLTVL.

V usage is TRBV19 and J usage is TRBJ1-2; 8 nucleotides match TRBD1. This CDR3 comprises 14 residues. The germline V gene has CDR1 LNHDA and CDR2 SQIVND (reference sequence). The trim removed 2 bases at V and 7 bases at J, leaving 6 bases unmatched. The CDR3 DNA is TGTGCCAGTAGTATACAGGGGGCGCGTTCTGGCTACACCTTC. Translating gives CASSIQGARSGYTF.

The rearrangement links TRBV5-1 to TRBJ2-5; 13 bases match TRBD2. Trimming cost V 7 bases and J 3 bases; bases outside gene matches: 9. The CDR3 covers 16 residues. Germline values: CDR1 SGHRS, CDR2 YFSETQ. The CDR3 region is CASSKGGLAGEETQYF. The CDR3 DNA is TGCGCCAGCTCAAAAGGAGGACTAGCGGGAGAAGAGACCCAGTACTTC.

The V call is TRBV7-9, the J call TRBJ1-1, with D maybe TRBD1 (6 bases). V lost 5 bases, J lost 10 bases, and 14 bases lay in between. This CDR3 has 12 residues. Germline CDR1 and CDR2: SEHNR and FQNEAQ (reference sequence). The CDR3 here is CASSQQGLVAFF. CDR3 nucleotides: TGTGCCAGCAGCCAACAGGGATTGGTAGCTTTCTTT. The full variable domain, its missing parts supplied by reference TRBV7-9 and TRBJ1-1, is DTGVSQNPRHKITKRGQNVTFRCDPISEHNRLYWYRQTLGQGPEFLTYFQNEAQLEKSRLLSDRFSAERPKGSFSTLEIQRTEQGDSAMYLCASSQQGLVAFFGQGTRLTVV.

The rearrangement links TRBV27 to TRBJ1-6; D might be TRBD1 (5 bases). Trimming took off 2 bases at V and 7 bases at J, with 12 bases between the two ends. Germline V CDR1 and CDR2: MNHEY, SMNVEV (reference sequence). CDR3 length: 15 residues. Here the CDR3 reads CASSLKGSGNSPLHF. The CDR3 nucleotides are TGTGCCAGCAGTTTAAAGGGGTCTGGGAATTCACCCCTCCACTTT.

The V and J genes are TRBV7-9 and TRBJ2-1, with 7 bases lining up with TRBD2. CDR3 length equals 14 residues. Trimming removed 4 bases from V and 8 bases from J; junction bases left unmatched: 8. Germline V lookup: CDR1 SEHNR, CDR2 FQNEAQ (reference sequence). CDR3 in DNA: TGTGCCAGCAGCTCCCGGGGGGTCAGCGATGAGCAGTTCTTC. As protein: CASSSRGVSDEQFF.

The V call is TRBV5-1, the J call TRBJ2-5; D is possibly TRBD2 (7 bases). The germline CDR1 and CDR2 sequences are SGHRS and YFSETQ. Trimming stripped 2 bases from V and 1 base from J, with 12 bases between. The CDR3 is made up of 15 amino acids. CDR3 nucleotides: TGCGCCAGCAGCTTAGGGAGGGGGACCCAAGAGACCCAGTACTTC. This sequence encodes CASSLGRGTQETQYF.

The gene calls are TRBV5-6 and TRBJ1-2; no clear D gene. V lost 0 bases, J lost 8 bases, and 23 bases lay in between. Per germline, CDR1 SGHDT and CDR2 YYEEEE. This CDR3 is built from 17 residues. The CDR3 DNA reads as TGTGCCAGCAGCTTGGGGGCTGGGGAGGGCCCTATAGGCGGCTACACCTTC. It codes for CASSLGAGEGPIGGYTF.

J is TRBJ1-2 and V is TRBV5-8; TRBD1 matches 7 bases. The CDR3 sequence is 16 residues long. Germline CDR1 SGHTS, CDR2 YDEGEE. The V segment lost 1 base and the J segment 8 bases; nucleotides outside the gene matches: 14. The CDR3 reads CASSLKDRDRVFGYTF. The CDR3, as DNA: TGTGCCAGCAGCTTGAAGGACCGAGACAGGGTATTCGGCTACACCTTC.